Shown below are 23 T cell receptor beta chains from a single sample sequenced in a study of response to subunit inactivated influenza vaccine. In TCRdb, the RT-PCR reads were re-called with MiXCR into one record per CDR3 protein. Of about 650,000 distinct CDR3 sequences detected, 15% to 19% appear once; the ten largest clones hold 9.5% to 13%. Sample: PBMCs from blood, taken roughly 12 days after vaccination. The receptors here all came from a man aged 50 to 60 who received an inactivated influenza vaccine.

This clonotype showed up just a few times. The gene calls are TRBV6-1 and TRBJ1-6, with 8 bases aligning to TRBD1. V shed 7 bases, J shed 9 bases, and the junction held 23 bases outside the gene matches. The germline gives CDR1 MNHNS, CDR2 SASEGT. This CDR3 has 19 amino acids. In DNA, the CDR3 is TGTGCCAGCACCCCTACAAAGGACAGGGCAAGAATTAGGAGTTCACCCCTCCACTTT. It yields the protein CASTPTKDRARIRSSPLHF.

The V call is TRBV20-1, the J call TRBJ2-7; 10 nucleotides align to TRBD2. Germline V lookup: CDR1 DFQATT, CDR2 SNEGSKA (reference sequence). After removal of 6 bases from V and 2 bases from J, the junction contained 7 bases not matched to a gene. The CDR3 length is 14 residues. CDR3 protein: CSALSGRQAYEQYF. The CDR3 nucleotides are TGCAGTGCACTTAGCGGGAGGCAAGCCTACGAGCAGTACTTC.

The chain joins TRBV6-2 or TRBV6-3 to TRBJ2-1, with D unresolved. Germline lookup yields CDR1 MNHEY and CDR2 SVGEGT. The V end was cut by 8 bases, the J end by 7 bases, with 15 bases between. The CDR3 totals 13 residues. CDR3 region: CASLPIFGNEQFF. CDR3 sequence (DNA): TGTGCCAGCTTACCGATTTTTGGAAATGAGCAGTTCTTC.

There are a few counts of this clonotype. The chain links TRBV6-1 to TRBJ2-7, with D possibly called TRBD1 or TRBD2 (5 bases each). The length of the CDR3 is 14 residues. V was trimmed by 4 bases and J by 5 bases, leaving 15 bases between them. Germline loops: CDR1 MNHNS, CDR2 SASEGT. The CDR3 sequence is CASSGGRGVNEQYF. Written as DNA, the CDR3 is TGTGCCAGCAGTGGGGGGAGAGGGGTGAACGAGCAGTACTTC.

The chain carries TRBV20-1 and TRBJ2-1; 12 positions agree with TRBD2. The CDR3 is 15 residues long. V was clipped by 4 bases and J by 8 bases; unmatched bases: 9. CDR1 is DFQATT, CDR2 SNEGSKA, per germline (reference sequence). The CDR3 loop reads CSATPSSGRAHEQFF. The CDR3 coding sequence is TGCAGTGCTACGCCTTCTAGCGGGAGGGCCCATGAGCAGTTCTTC.

In this sample, this clonotype turned up a few times. The chain combines TRBV4-3 with TRBJ2-3, with 9 bases fitting TRBD2. CDR3 length: 15 amino acids. The junction had 4 bases not matched to a gene; V was cut back by 2 bases and J by 4 bases. Germline CDR1 LGHNA, CDR2 YSLEER. CDR3 bases: TGCGCCAGCAGCCAAAATAGCGGGGGCTCAGATACGCAGTATTTT. It specifies CASSQNSGGSDTQYF.

This chain joins TRBV20-1 and TRBJ2-7, with 8 bases lining up with TRBD2. CDR1 and CDR2 from the germline V gene are DFQATT and SNEGSKA (reference sequence). Losses at the gene ends were 1 base for V and 2 bases for J; bases not matched to a gene: 7. The CDR3 consists of 15 residues. The CDR3 coding sequence is TGCAGTGCTAGAGCTGTAGCGGGATTTCCCTACGAGCAGTACTTC. Its translation is CSARAVAGFPYEQYF.

This clonotype was found a few times. The V and J genes are TRBV11-2 and TRBJ2-1; TRBD1 might be the D (5 bases). Germline assignment: CDR1 SGHAT and CDR2 FQNNGV. The ends were cut back, 1 base at V and 5 bases at J, with 15 bases in the middle. CDR3 size: 16 residues. CDR3 amino acids: CASSLGPSKTDNEQFF. The CDR3 region has the DNA TGTGCCAGCAGCTTAGGCCCCAGTAAGACAGACAATGAGCAGTTCTTC.

V is TRBV12-3 or TRBV12-4 and J is TRBJ2-7; 7 bases line up with TRBD2. The CDR3 spans 13 residues. V dropped 8 bases and J dropped 3; count of bases not matched to a gene: 7. The CDR3 sequence: CASGSGGVYEQYF. The CDR3 bases are TGTGCCAGCGGGTCGGGAGGCGTCTACGAGCAGTACTTC.

This chain joins TRBV11-1 and TRBJ2-7; no reliable D call. The CDR3 has 13 amino acids. Germline V gene data show CDR1 as SGHAT and CDR2 as FQDESV (reference sequence). Trimming took off 3 bases at V and 2 bases at J, with 8 bases between the two ends. CDR3 DNA sequence: TGTGCCAGCAGCTTGCGGAGAACCTACGAGCAGTACTTC. It specifies CASSLRRTYEQYF.

This clonotype was picked up a small number of times. V usage is TRBV7-8 and J usage is TRBJ2-1, with D perhaps matching TRBD2 (5 bases). Germline loops: CDR1 SGHVS, CDR2 FQNEAQ. Deletions cut 1 base from V and 12 bases from J, with 13 bases between. The CDR3 is 13 amino acids. The CDR3 region has the DNA TGTGCCAGCAGCTTAGTGTTGGCTAGCAGGCAGTTCTTC. Protein product: CASSLVLASRQFF.

In this sample, this clonotype turned up a few times. The chain has TRBV6-1 and TRBJ2-3; unclear D gene. Germline V gene sequence: CDR1 MNHNS, CDR2 SASEGT. This CDR3 has 14 amino acids. The V gene lost 0 bases and the J gene lost 5 bases, with 9 bases spanning the gap. The CDR3 is CASSEAWMGDTQYF. In DNA form, the CDR3 reads TGTGCCAGCAGTGAAGCCTGGATGGGAGATACGCAGTATTTT.

The table lists this clonotype with a few counts. This sequence joins TRBV21-1 and TRBJ2-1; TRBD1, the D gene given by the table, was not confirmed from the DNA. TRBV21-1 is a pseudogene locus. CDR3 size: 15 residues. The CDR3 bases are TGTGCCAGCCTCTCGACAGGGGTCAATTACAATGAGCAGTTCTTC. It codes for CASLSTGVNYNEQFF.

The gene calls are TRBV6-1 and TRBJ2-5; 7 nucleotides agree with TRBD1. The CDR3 spans 14 residues. Per germline, CDR1 MNHNS and CDR2 SASEGT. J gave up 7 bases and V 6 bases, and 11 bases lay outside the gene matches. As DNA, the CDR3 is TGTGCCAGCAGCCCGGACAGGCTCAAATCGACCCAGTACTTC. Translation gives CASSPDRLKSTQYF.

CDR3 sequence: CASSQHRDSTDTQYF. The CDR3 nucleotides read TGCGCCAGCAGCCAGCACAGGGATAGCACAGATACGCAGTATTTT. The J gene is TRBJ2-3, the V gene TRBV5-1, with D perhaps TRBD1 (6 bases). In germline, CDR1 is SGHRS, CDR2 YFSETQ. This CDR3 has 15 amino acids. Trimming cost V 4 bases and J 0 bases, with 12 bases left between them.

V usage is TRBV10-3 and J usage is TRBJ2-5; 9 bases line up with TRBD2. Germline CDR1 and CDR2: ENHRY and SYGVKD. There are 14 residues in the CDR3. Losses at the gene ends were 9 bases for V and 4 bases for J; bases not matched to a gene: 9. This CDR3 is CAIAVAGVGETQYF. The CDR3 DNA reads as TGTGCCATAGCGGTAGCGGGGGTTGGAGAGACCCAGTACTTC.

This chain connects TRBV7-2 to TRBJ1-1, with a tentative D call TRBD1 (5 bases). The CDR3 consists of 14 residues. The germline CDR1 and CDR2 sequences are SGHTA and FQGNSA. V was shortened by 6 bases and J by 5 bases, with 16 bases between the two germline ends. The CDR3 DNA sequence: TGTGCCAGCAGGGCCGGGACCTCGAGGACTGAAGCTTTCTTT. It yields the protein CASRAGTSRTEAFF.

The chain recombines TRBV18 with TRBJ2-6, with TRBD1 matching over 8 bases. V lost 5 bases, J lost 0 bases, and 9 bases stayed unmatched. CDR1 is KGHSH, CDR2 LQKENI, per germline. The CDR3 contains 18 residues. The DNA of the CDR3 is TGTGCCAGCTCATTCGTTGGGACAGGCTACTCTGGGGCCAACGTCCTGACTTTC. This encodes CASSFVGTGYSGANVLTF.

This clonotype appeared a few times. The rearrangement uses TRBV12-3 or TRBV12-4 and TRBJ2-5; D may be TRBD2 (6 bases). CDR3 length equals 14 residues. V lost 6 bases and J 5 bases, leaving 16 bases between the germline ends. The DNA of the CDR3 is TGTGCCAGCAGCCCCGCCGGGGGATGGGAGACCCAGTACTTC. It yields the protein CASSPAGGWETQYF.

This clonotype was observed a handful of times. This chain uses TRBV20-1 with TRBJ2-1; D not resolved. This CDR3 has 10 amino acids. Trimming shortened V by 7 bases and J by 12 bases, and 13 bases separated the two germline ends. Germline V CDR1 and CDR2: DFQATT, SNEGSKA (reference sequence). For the CDR3, the DNA is TGCAGTGGCCTAGGTCCAGGGCAGTTCTTC. It encodes CSGLGPGQFF.

This clonotype was detected only a few times. Written as DNA, the CDR3 is TGTGCCAGCAGTTACCGGGCCCCAGGGGTTAGCACAGATACGCAGTATTTT. It is translated as CASSYRAPGVSTDTQYF. V usage is TRBV6-5 and J usage is TRBJ2-3, with a possible D match to TRBD1 (6 bases). There are 17 residues in the CDR3. The V gene's germline CDR1 is MNHEY and CDR2 SVGAGI. Trimming removed 2 bases at V and 0 bases at J, with 15 bases between.

This clonotype was seen only a few times. The rearrangement joins TRBV6-1 to TRBJ1-5, with 9 nucleotides matching TRBD1. The CDR3 is made up of 15 amino acids. Germline-derived CDR1 and CDR2 are MNHNS and SASEGT. V was clipped by 3 bases and J by 7 bases; unmatched bases: 7. CDR3 DNA sequence: TGTGCCAGCAGTGACAGACAGGGGGTAGGGCAGCCCCAGCATTTT. Its translation: CASSDRQGVGQPQHF.

This chain links TRBV7-9 with TRBJ1-1; 8 positions match TRBD1. The trim removed 1 base at V and 5 bases at J, leaving 12 bases unmatched. This CDR3 is built from 17 residues. CDR1 is SEHNR, CDR2 FQNEAQ, per germline (reference sequence). CDR3 bases: TGTGCCAGCAGCTTAGTTGTTATCCAGGGGGCTGTGACTGAAGCTTTCTTT. The encoded protein is CASSLVVIQGAVTEAFF.